A single T cell receptor beta chain is shown here with its context. This clone has more than one count but fewer than ten. Its antigen is not yet known. Base qualities were left out, and no much larger clone turns up one base away. The same CDR3 also results from other DNA sequences found in this sample. This sample's treatment or condition label indicates: oral pan-JAK inhibitor, 5-10 mg twice daily. Peripheral blood and lesional scalp punch biopsies were obtained from patients with alopecia areata. PBMCs were separated by density centrifugation and stained for CD3, CD4 and CD8, after which CD4+ and CD8+ T cells were sorted on a FACSAria. The sample is drawn from a study of CD8+ T cells in alopecia areata (dated by TCRdb to the late 2010s). At the level of the whole study: Treated patients were enrolled in an open-label pilot trial of oral tofacitinib at 5 to 10 mg twice daily for moderate-to-severe alopecia areata. Patients stayed on tofacitinib for 6 to 18 months and then had 6 months of follow-up off drug so that delayed response and recurrence could be assessed. Disease severity in treated patients was measured with the SALT score, which quantifies the percentage of affected scalp surface area. Biopsies were taken from tofacitinib-treated patients at baseline and again at 4 and 24 weeks into treatment, and several of those patients also had a later scalp biopsy. In both human patients and the C3H/HeJ mouse model, the study applied high-throughput TCRbeta sequencing to look at T cell clonal expansion in alopecia areata. RNA came from the PAXgene miRNA kit for fixed scalp, the miRNeasy kit for PBMCs, and the RNeasy kit for mouse skin. Scalp clonality was compared across normal scalp (n=4), patchy alopecia areata scalp (n=8), and alopecia totalis/universalis scalp (n=8). Scalp tissue and sorted CD4+ and CD8+ peripheral blood T cells from patchy and totalis/universalis alopecia areata patients and from healthy controls were covered by human TCRbeta sequencing. Amplification of TCRbeta CDR3 regions was done by immunoSEQ multiplex PCR using 35 Vbeta forward primers and 13 Jbeta reverse primers. Overall results and qualifications from the work: Compared with normal scalp, lesional scalp, particularly in alopecia totalis/universalis, had higher clonality and more expanded CD8+ clones, which suggests antigenic drive. Resident alphabeta T cells in normal human skin are also sequenced, complicating scalp TCR repertoire analysis, unlike mouse skin dominated by gammadelta T cells. Shared TCR sequences between patients were less evident than in mice, which may be partly attributable to HLA diversity in the patient population. Scalp clonality and the number of expanded CD8+ clones among the top 100 scalp clones were significantly decreased by tofacitinib. During tofacitinib treatment, many expanded lesional clones remained in scalp and blood, and this persistence may partly explain relapse after treatment is stopped. The treated cohort was small, with a single nonresponder, so links between baseline CD8+ expansion and response need larger studies.

Taken from the germline V gene, the CDR1 and CDR2 loops are SGHRS and YFSETQ. At the junction V is shortened by 1 base and J by 1 base, with 5 bases in between. The CDR3 spans 13 residues, from the cysteine through the phenylalanine. Only the CDR3 portion is preserved as DNA: 39 bases, with reading frame beginning at the first base. The library was obtained by the immunoSEQ multiplex PCR assay. RNA was extracted from all samples and reverse transcribed into cDNA, which served as template for TCR sequencing. First-strand cDNA was synthesized with SuperScript III using a 2:1 mix of oligo-dT and random hexamers. Amplification bias was assessed with a synthetic immune receptor repertoire, and residual bias was removed computationally. The original pipeline was this. Raw reads were preprocessed to remove errors, and CDR3 was defined by IMGT conventions from the conserved cysteine to phenylalanine. To get clonality, Shannon entropy was normalized by log2 of the number of productive unique TCRs and the result was subtracted from 1. CD4 or CD8 identity of scalp clones was inferred by cross-referencing scalp TCRbeta sequences with sorted blood CD4 and CD8 repertoires. Drawn from immuneACCESS, this table holds only the in-frame rearrangements with V and J called that TCRdb kept. Clones are partly lost; checked studies trace under half to an unresolved V gene and leave the rest unexplained. That table is the source of V, J and clone size, and D and trimming were worked out from the DNA. Counted in this sample were more than 150,000 clones; approximately 51% of them appeared once. The ten largest clones capture roughly a tenth of the sample.

The chain employs TRBV5-1 and TRBJ1-1; matching of 5 bases hints at TRBD1 as the D gene. The sequences come from CD8+ T cells sorted from blood, collected at roughly week 53, from a patient treated with tofacitinib. The TCR was taken from a human donor with alopecia areata. CDR3 region: CASSLTGNTEAFF. The DNA sequence is as follows: TGCGCCAGCAGCTTGACAGGGAACACTGAAGCTTTCTTT.